This TCR beta chain comes out of a study of regulatory T cells in long-lasting Graves disease. General study points: Repertoires from persistent disease leaned toward TRBV28, TRBJ1-2 and TRBJ2-5. Not thyroid tissue but only peripheral blood was studied.

iRepertoire HTBI primers and Arm-PCR of CDR3 regions built TCR beta libraries. TCRdb analysed the multiplex PCR reads with MiXCR anew, one entry per CDR3 protein. The data show under 450,000 distinct CDR3 sequences, roughly a quarter seen once. With respect to this clonotype: Its antigen is as yet unknown.

Documented time point: persistent/refractory GD, antithyroid drugs over 5 years with positive TRAb. The TCR library was made from RNA that had been extracted from PBMCs in TRIzol. The patients were drawn from one endocrinology department in Xi'an, China. EDTA tubes collected approximately 10 milliliters of peripheral blood. CDR1 MGHDK and CDR2 SYGVNS come from the germline V gene. The CDR3 sequence is 17 residues long. The junction had 10 bases not matched to a gene; V was cut back by 3 bases and J by 2 bases. This chain links TRBV25-1 with TRBJ2-3; TRBD1 matches at 8 bases. The specimen comprised peripheral blood mononuclear cells (PBMCs), sampled when the disease was refractory, from a patient treated with antithyroid drugs. This receptor was taken from a female donor with Graves disease. The CDR3 coding sequence is TGTGCCAGCAGTGAGGCATGGGTGACAGGGGTCACAGATACGCAGTATTTT. It encodes CASSEAWVTGVTDTQYF.